This entry concerns a single T cell receptor beta chain. Its antigen remains unidentified. One base away there is no much larger clone; base qualities are not given. To sequence the TCRbeta CDR3 region, genomic DNA was isolated from the sorted cells. TCRbeta CDR3 regions were sequenced using the immunoSEQ Assay. As stored in TCRdb, this immuneACCESS dataset retains in-frame rearrangements with V and J assigned. A fraction of the clones does not appear; measured against another copy, unresolved V genes explain less than half of the discrepancy, and the remainder lacks a known reason. Recorded for this sample are 65,000 to 80,000 clones; roughly four fifths of them occurred a single time. The ten largest clones capture roughly 0.5% of the sample. Cut back by 3 bases and 6 bases, the V and J ends lie 11 bases apart. The germline V gene supplies CDR1 KGHSH and CDR2 LQKENI. The CDR3 has 13 amino acids, counting the end cysteine and phenylalanine. Only the CDR3 part of the read is kept: 39 bases, read in frame from the first base.

Patients with autoimmune disease history or receiving systemic immunosuppression were excluded from the trial. Peripheral blood for TCR sequencing was collected from all dose cohorts at baseline, on cycle 4 day 1, and on cycle 7 day 1. Samples came from an open-label, multicenter, first-in-human phase I dose-escalation trial of ivuxolimab. Adults with locally advanced or metastatic melanoma, renal cell, hepatocellular, or head and neck squamous cell carcinoma were enrolled in the trial. Before TCR sequencing, CD4+ T cells and CD8+ T cells were sorted from peripheral blood as separate populations. The source of the sample is a study of OX40 agonist ivuxolimab in advanced cancers. Study-level background: The costimulatory receptor OX40 (CD134) was targeted by ivuxolimab, a fully human IgG2 agonistic monoclonal antibody. Prior anti-PD-1, anti-PD-L1 or anti-CTLA-4 therapy was permitted, and checkpoint inhibitors had been received by roughly 42% of dose-escalation patients. Of the 50 or so patients in dose escalation, about 20 had hepatocellular carcinoma, around 15 had melanoma, 9 had renal cell carcinoma and 9 had head and neck cancer. In the dose-escalation cohort, more than 80% of patients were male, and the mean age was roughly 56 years with a range of 23 to 79. Intravenous ivuxolimab was administered to patients every 2 weeks at six dose levels: 0.01, 0.1, 0.3, 1.5, 3 and 10 mg/kg. The purpose of peripheral TCRbeta sequencing was to test whether ivuxolimab changed TCR sequence diversity and led to clonal T-cell expansion. The paper describes the monotherapy dose-escalation part (N = 52 patients) of the phase I trial of ivuxolimab. Partial responses occurred in three dose-escalation patients, of whom one had hepatocellular carcinoma and two had cutaneous melanoma. Paper-wide results and their limitations: After ivuxolimab, CD8+ T cells had more expanded clones than CD4+ T cells on average. Antigen specificity was not determined for the clonally expanded peripheral T cells. At doses of 0.1 to 3.0 mg/kg, clonal expansion of both CD4+ and CD8+ T cells in blood was seen between baseline and week 6. In the 0.1-3.0 mg/kg groups, partial responders were among the patients with the lowest normalized peripheral clonal expansion, particularly in CD8+ T cells. Low levels of normalized T-cell clonal expansion were also seen in some nonresponding patients.

The rearrangement combines TRBV18 with TRBJ1-1, with the D gene not confidently named. This sample comprised CD4+ or CD8+ T cells sorted from blood, obtained in a trial of the OX40 agonist ivuxolimab. The source of this sequence is an adult with an advanced solid tumor such as melanoma, head and neck, liver or kidney cancer. The CDR3 reads as follows: CASSPRVVSEAFF. The DNA sequence is as follows: TGTGCCAGCTCACCCCGGGTGGTTTCTGAAGCTTTCTTT.